This T cell receptor beta chain was sequenced during a study of T cell repertoires in cytomegalovirus infection. Study-level information: Through public TCR beta signatures, both CMV infection and matching HLA type were indicated. Points from the study as a whole: Individuals carrying CMV plus the relevant HLA were identified by cumulative frequency of public TCR beta families. Dominating the ex vivo response were TCR beta clonotypes that were CMV-specific and HLA-C-restricted.

As regards this clonotype: Antigen specificity is unknown.

TCRdb passed the reads through MiXCR, listing each CDR3 protein once. The profile shows about 700,000 distinct CDR3 sequences, around a third of them singletons. CDR3 length: 15 amino acids. Germline V lookup: CDR1 SGHTA, CDR2 FQGNSA. The V end was cut by 3 bases, the J end by 0 bases, with 12 bases between. This chain connects TRBV7-2 to TRBJ2-7; D gene uncertain. The receptor's source is a human donor in good health (CMV status not recorded). Some clones in this sample may be carry-over from other donors' samples. Sequences were derived from cultured PBMCs, sampled from culture after CMV antigen stimulation. CDR3 in amino acids: CASSLGSWSSYEQYF. The CDR3 DNA follows: TGTGCCAGCAGCTTGGGCAGTTGGAGCTCCTACGAGCAGTACTTC. Combining the CDR3 with reference TRBV7-2 and TRBJ2-7 gives the whole variable domain GAGVSQSPSNKVTEKGKDVELRCDPISGHTALYWYRQSLGQGLEFLIYFQGNSAPDKSGLPSDRFSAERTGGSVSTLTIQRTQQEDSAVYLCASSLGSWSSYEQYFGPGTRLTVT.